The 20 T cell receptor beta chains reported below all come from one sample, sequenced in a study of shared clonotypes between healthy human individuals. The table came from immunoSEQ multiplex PCR; TCRdb's copy has only in-frame clones and leaves some out. The table shows fewer than 850,000 clones, with roughly 78% occurring only once. The sample was memory CD4+ T cells sorted from blood. Sample subset: CD45RA-negative fraction. The receptors come from a woman aged 25 to 39 in good health.

Comments on this clone: The same CDR3 also results from other DNA sequences found in this sample. V usage is TRBV19 and J usage is TRBJ1-2, with 7 bases matching TRBD1. Germline-derived CDR1 and CDR2 are LNHDA and SQIVND (reference sequence). The junction had 4 bases not matched to a gene; V was cut back by 6 bases and J by 0 bases. This CDR3 is built from 14 residues. This CDR3 reads CASSRQGTNYGYTF. In nucleotides, the CDR3 is TGTGCCAGTAGCCGACAGGGAACTAACTATGGCTACACCTTC.

Regarding this clone: Additional DNA sequences in this sample encode the identical CDR3. The rearrangement links TRBV2 to TRBJ1-1; D not resolved. The CDR3 covers 11 residues. Looked up from germline, CDR1 is SNHLY and CDR2 is FYNNEI. V was shortened by 2 bases and J by 5 bases, with 3 bases between the two germline ends. The CDR3 DNA reads as TGTGCCAGCAGTGAATTAACTGAAGCTTTCTTT. This encodes CASSELTEAFF.

This clone was counted many times. In the same sample, other DNA sequences code for this CDR3. This chain uses TRBV2 with TRBJ1-2; D not resolved. Between the trimmed V and J ends, which lost 4 bases and 0 bases, there was a span of 6 bases. The CDR3 spans 13 residues. Germline V gene sequence: CDR1 SNHLY, CDR2 FYNNEI. The CDR3, as DNA: TGTGCCAGCAGTGGGACTGCTAACTATGGCTACACCTTC. Protein sequence: CASSGTANYGYTF.

This clone came up once. V gene TRBV6-5 combines with J gene TRBJ2-2; D gene uncertain. This CDR3 comprises 12 residues. Germline V gives CDR1 MNHEY, CDR2 SVGAGI. V was pared by 5 bases and J by 6 bases, with 7 bases between. Written as DNA, the CDR3 is TGTGCCAGCAGTCGGGTAGCCGGGGAGCTGTTTTTT. Translated, it gives CASSRVAGELFF.

The V and J genes are TRBV28 and TRBJ1-5; D is uncertain. Trimming left V 4 bases short and J 1 base short, with 8 bases between. The CDR3 is made up of 14 amino acids. Germline values: CDR1 MDHEN, CDR2 SYDVKM. In nucleotides, the CDR3 is TGTGCCAGCAGTTCTCCCTGGAGCAATCAGCCCCAGCATTTT. This translates into CASSSPWSNQPQHF.

To note about this clone: A much larger clone lies one base from this, so it may be a read error. This sequence joins TRBV4-3 and TRBJ1-5, with D unclear. Germline V CDR1 and CDR2: LGHNA, YSLEER. V gave up 4 bases and J gave up 4 bases, with 2 bases separating them. This CDR3 region has 11 residues. The DNA for the CDR3 is TGCGCCAGCAGCCGGAATCAGCCCCAGCATTTT. This codes for CASSRNQPQHF.

A remark on this clone: Given a much more abundant clone one base away, this may be a read error. This sample also contains other DNA sequences that code for the same CDR3. Written as DNA, the CDR3 is TGCGCCAGCAGCTTGGCGGACAGGGACACCGGGGAGCTGTTTTTT. It codes for CASSLADRDTGELFF. The genes are TRBV5-1 and TRBJ2-2; the match to TRBD1 covers 8 bases. The CDR3 length is 15 residues. With 0 bases clipped from V and 3 bases from J, the junction kept 1 base outside the gene matches. Germline V gene sequence: CDR1 SGHRS, CDR2 YFSETQ.

The chain is built from TRBV11-3 and TRBJ2-2; D ambiguous. The CDR3 is 14 amino acids. Germline V gives CDR1 SGHNT, CDR2 YENEEA. The V end lost 0 bases, the J end lost 7 bases, and 9 bases lay between the germline ends. The CDR3 sequence is CASSLDQVDGELFF. CDR3 nucleotide sequence: TGTGCCAGCAGCTTAGACCAGGTTGACGGGGAGCTGTTTTTT.

The rearrangement joins TRBV30 to TRBJ1-5; no clear D. The CDR3 loop spans 16 amino acids. V was cut by 3 bases and J by 2 bases, with 17 bases left in between. Looked up from germline, CDR1 is GTSNPN and CDR2 is SVGIG (reference sequence). CDR3 nucleotide sequence: TGTGCCTGGAGCGACGAGGCGAGGGCGGGCAATCAGCCCCAGCATTTT. It codes for CAWSDEARAGNQPQHF.

This chain connects TRBV7-2 to TRBJ2-1, with D possibly being TRBD1 (6 bases). V was pared by 3 bases and J by 8 bases, with 11 bases between. Per the germline V gene, CDR1 is SGHTA and CDR2 is FQGNSA. This CDR3 is built from 13 residues. CDR3 loop: CASSLRPGDEQFF. Written as DNA, the CDR3 is TGTGCCAGCAGCTTGAGACCAGGGGATGAGCAGTTCTTC.

The chain uses TRBV7-3 and TRBJ2-1; D is ambiguous. The V gene lost 3 bases and the J gene lost 9 bases, with 12 bases spanning the gap. This CDR3 is 13 amino acids long. In germline, CDR1 is SGHTA, CDR2 FQGTGA. The CDR3, as DNA: TGTGCCAGCAGCTTCGGTGCTTTGGGTGAGCAGTTCTTC. It translates to CASSFGALGEQFF.

The V call is TRBV14, the J call TRBJ2-5, with 12 positions matching TRBD1. Judging by the DNA end, TRBJ2-7 fits better; the J call may be wrong. The CDR3 loop spans 16 amino acids. The germline CDR1 and CDR2 sequences are SGHDN and FVKESK. CDR3 in amino acids: CASSQGPGTGGGEQYF. The CDR3, as DNA: TGTGCCAGCAGCCAAGGGCCCGGGACAGGGGGCGGCGAGCAGTACTTC.

The chain is built from TRBV7-9 and TRBJ2-5; maybe TRBD1 (5 bases). The DNA end is more similar to TRBJ2-7, so the J call may be wrong. Germline CDR1 SEHNR, CDR2 FQNEAQ (reference sequence). The CDR3 totals 13 residues. CDR3 nucleotide sequence: TGTGCCAGCAGCTTTCAGGGAAGGTACGAGCAGTACTTC. Its translation is CASSFQGRYEQYF.

The chain is built from TRBV5-4 and TRBJ2-2; either TRBD1 or TRBD2 may supply D (5 bases each). Per germline, CDR1 SGHNT and CDR2 YYREEE (reference sequence). Trimming stripped 4 bases from V and 1 base from J, with 23 bases between. The CDR3 loop spans 19 amino acids. The CDR3 bases are TGTGCCAGCAGCCCCCCCGCAGGGCTCCGAGGGGTGAACACCGGGGAGCTGTTTTTT. This gives the protein CASSPPAGLRGVNTGELFF.

The chain carries TRBV5-5 and TRBJ2-7; possible D gene TRBD1, 5 bases. This CDR3 is 17 amino acids long. Deletions cut 1 base from V and 6 bases from J, with 23 bases between. The germline gives CDR1 SGHKS, CDR2 YYEKEE (reference sequence). The DNA for the CDR3 is TGTGCCAGCAGCTTGCATAAGACAGCTCCCCGGCCAGGCGAGCAGTACTTC. Encoded protein: CASSLHKTAPRPGEQYF.

This clone was found once. The V call is TRBV7-2, the J call TRBJ1-5, with 9 nucleotides matching TRBD1. Looked up from germline, CDR1 is SGHTA and CDR2 is FQGNSA. The CDR3 covers 15 residues. V was pared by 8 bases and J by 3 bases, with 8 bases of the junction left unmatched. CDR3: CASAGQGSINQPQHF. The CDR3 nucleotides are TGTGCCAGCGCGGGACAGGGATCTATCAATCAGCCCCAGCATTTT.

In its sample, this clone was seen a few times. The chain links TRBV7-3 to TRBJ2-7; D gene ambiguous. Trimming took off 1 base at V and 0 bases at J, with 16 bases between the two ends. Germline V gene data show CDR1 as SGHTA and CDR2 as FQGTGA. The CDR3 runs to 17 residues. The CDR3: CASSLIVGQAGSYEQYF. The CDR3 DNA reads as TGTGCCAGCAGCTTAATCGTGGGCCAGGCCGGCTCCTACGAGCAGTACTTC.

CDR3 sequence (DNA): TGTGCCAGCAGTCCGACAGGGGGGAGCAATCAGCCCCAGCATTTT. Amino acid sequence: CASSPTGGSNQPQHF. V is TRBV2 and J is TRBJ1-5; 9 bases are a match to TRBD1. The CDR3 is 15 residues long. Unmatched junction bases numbered 3, after V lost 5 bases and J lost 1 base. Germline assignment: CDR1 SNHLY and CDR2 FYNNEI.

The V call is TRBV7-9, the J call TRBJ2-1, with D uncertain. This CDR3 is built from 12 residues. The ends were cut back, 4 bases at V and 5 bases at J, with 6 bases in the middle. Germline V gives CDR1 SEHNR, CDR2 FQNEAQ (reference sequence). CDR3 loop: CASSSVNNEQFF. As DNA, the CDR3 is TGTGCCAGCAGCTCCGTTAACAATGAGCAGTTCTTC.

The J gene is TRBJ1-2, the V gene TRBV28; D not certain. The CDR3 has 12 amino acids. Between the trimmed V and J ends, which lost 4 bases and 2 bases, there was a span of 5 bases. CDR1 MDHEN and CDR2 SYDVKM come from the germline V gene. The CDR3 bases are TGTGCCAGCAGTTGGAAAAACTATGGCTACACCTTC. Translated: CASSWKNYGYTF.